The next 9 T cell receptor beta chains were all read from a single sample in a study of blood T cell repertoires in COVID-19. Sequenced by immunoSEQ multiplex PCR; TCRdb stores in-frame clones only, minus some. The sample gives about 200,000 clones, about 85% of which show up once; about 5% is in the top ten. Sequencing was performed on peripheral blood. Receptors originate from a woman of 80 years or more with acute or convalescent COVID-19.

V is TRBV18 and J is TRBJ1-4, with 9 positions matching TRBD1. V lost 2 bases, J lost 8 bases, and 6 bases stayed unmatched. The CDR3 runs to 15 residues. The germline CDR1 and CDR2 sequences are KGHSH and LQKENI. The CDR3, as DNA: TGTGCCAGCTCACCATCGGGGACAGGGCACGAAAAACTGTTTTTT. Translation: CASSPSGTGHEKLFF.

This sequence joins TRBV13 and TRBJ2-7, with 8 nucleotides matching TRBD2. Germline trimming cut 5 bases from V and 0 bases from J; bases unmatched to any gene: 9. The CDR3 loop spans 16 amino acids. Germline CDR1 reads PRHDT; CDR2 reads FYEKMQ (reference sequence). The CDR3 DNA reads TGTGCCAGCAGCCGGGGGGGGCGCGGGAGCTCCTACGAGCAGTACTTC. This sequence encodes CASSRGGRGSSYEQYF.

The rearrangement joins TRBV7-8 to TRBJ2-1, with no clear D. The CDR3 has 12 amino acids. Deletions cut 6 bases from V and 8 bases from J, with 11 bases between. The germline V gene encodes CDR1 SGHVS and CDR2 FQNEAQ. The CDR3 here is CASSRHGYEQFF. The CDR3 nucleotides read TGTGCCAGCAGTCGACATGGCTATGAGCAGTTCTTC.

The rearrangement links TRBV4-3 to TRBJ2-1; 14 bases agree with TRBD2. This CDR3 has 16 residues. V shed 4 bases, J shed 10 bases, and the junction held 9 bases outside the gene matches. CDR1 and CDR2 from the germline V gene are LGHNA and YSLEER. This CDR3 is CASSRGLAGDLSEQFF. The DNA of the CDR3 is TGCGCCAGCAGCCGGGGACTAGCGGGAGACCTTAGCGAGCAGTTCTTC.

The chain combines TRBV2 with TRBJ1-1; weak D call: TRBD1 (5 bases). The germline V and J ends were trimmed by 7 bases and 1 base, with 16 bases remaining between them. This CDR3 contains 15 residues. Germline V gene sequence: CDR1 SNHLY, CDR2 FYNNEI. CDR3 DNA: TGTGCCAGCAACTCGCAGGGACTCTCGAACACTGAAGCTTTCTTT. It encodes CASNSQGLSNTEAFF.

The gene calls are TRBV5-1 and TRBJ1-1; unclear D gene. CDR1 and CDR2 from the germline V gene are SGHRS and YFSETQ. CDR3 length: 16 amino acids. V lost 0 bases and J lost 4, with 16 bases in between. In DNA form, the CDR3 reads TGCGCCAGCAGCTTGGTAACACCGGGAGGTTCCACTGAAGCTTTCTTT. Its protein is CASSLVTPGGSTEAFF. Using reference TRBV5-1 and TRBJ1-1 for the parts outside the CDR3, the full variable domain is KAGVTQTPRYLIKTRGQQVTLSCSPISGHRSVSWYQQTPGQGLQFLFEYFSETQRNKGNFPGRFSGRQFSNSRSEMNVSTLELGDSALYLCASSLVTPGGSTEAFFGQGTRLTVV.

This chain joins TRBV5-1 and TRBJ1-5; D is unresolved. Germline-derived CDR1 and CDR2 are SGHRS and YFSETQ. This CDR3 has 14 amino acids. The V and J ends lost 0 bases and 6 bases respectively, with 10 bases between them. The chain's CDR3 is CASSLDGSVQPQHF. The CDR3 region has the DNA TGCGCCAGCAGCTTGGACGGGTCCGTTCAGCCCCAGCATTTT.

V and J are TRBV5-6 and TRBJ2-2; D uncertain. CDR1 and CDR2 from the germline V gene are SGHDT and YYEEEE. Trimming left V 1 base short and J 8 bases short, with 6 bases between. This CDR3 comprises 12 residues. The CDR3 spells CASSLSRGELFF. DNA of the CDR3: TGTGCCAGCAGCTTGAGCCGTGGGGAGCTGTTTTTT.

The rearrangement joins TRBV24-1 to TRBJ2-3; maybe TRBD1 (6 bases). The CDR3 runs to 14 residues. V lost 9 bases, J lost 3 bases, and 15 bases lay in between. CDR1 KGHDR and CDR2 SFDVKD come from the germline V gene. The CDR3: CATASGRGTDTQYF. DNA for the CDR3: TGTGCCACCGCCAGTGGCAGGGGAACAGATACGCAGTATTTT.